The rows below give T cell receptor beta chains drawn from one sample of a study of cytomegalovirus exposure and HLA in healthy donors. Clones were read by immunoSEQ multiplex PCR, and TCRdb kept only the in-frame ones, dropping some. The profile shows 260,000 or so clones, approximately 87% of them singletons. The specimen was PBMCs. These receptors were taken from a man aged 18 to 35 in good health and CMV-seronegative. Each CDR3 is given with its conserved first and last residue. A D gene is named only where the DNA matches it firmly. Not every row has a clone size; where given, it reads once, few, many or a size class.

.	TRBV7-8	TRBJ1-4	.	TGTGCCAGCAGAAGCGATAATGAAAAACTGTTTTTT	CASRSDNEKLFF
.	TRBV29-1	TRBJ2-1	TRBD2	TGCAGCGCCCAGACTAGCGACTCACCGCTCTTC	CSAQTSDSPLF
.	TRBV9	TRBJ2-2	.	TGTGCCAGCAGCGTCCTAGTTTCCGGGGAGCTGTTTTTT	CASSVLVSGELFF
.	TRBV30	TRBJ1-5	.	TGTGCCTGGAGTAAAAACAGGGACCAGCCCCAGCATTTT	CAWSKNRDQPQHF
.	TRBV5-4	TRBJ1-2	.	TGTGCCAGCAGCCCTGCGGGTAGTAGGTATGGCTACACCTTC	CASSPAGSRYGYTF
.	TRBV2	TRBJ1-2	.	TGTGCCAGCAGGAGGAACTATGGCTACACCTTC	CASRRNYGYTF
.	TRBV10-3	TRBJ2-7	TRBD2	TGTGCCATCAGTGACCGGGGGGTAGGATCCTACGAGCAGTACTTC	CAISDRGVGSYEQYF
once	TRBV11-2	TRBJ1-2	.	TGTGCCAGCAGCTTAGGGAGAGAAGCTAACTATGGCTACACCTTC	CASSLGREANYGYTF
.	TRBV15	TRBJ2-7	TRBD2	TGTGCCACCAGCAGAGCTAGCGGGAGTTCCTACGAGCAGTACTTC	CATSRASGSSYEQYF
.	TRBV6-6	TRBJ1-5	.	TGTGCCAGCAGTTACCAGGGACAGCCCCAGCATTTT	CASSYQGQPQHF
.	TRBV6-6	TRBJ2-5	.	TGTGCCAGCAGCCACGGCGGGTTGGTGAGCCAAGAGACCCAGTACTTC	CASSHGGLVSQETQYF
.	TRBV10-3	TRBJ1-1	TRBD1	TGTGCCATCAGTGACCCTACAGGGGTTTGGACTGAAGCTTTCTTT	CAISDPTGVWTEAFF
.	TRBV4-1	TRBJ2-7	TRBD1	TGCGCCAGCAGCCAAGGGGGCAGGACAGGGGGAAGGGAGCAGTACTTC	CASSQGGRTGGREQYF
.	TRBV6-6	TRBJ1-5	.	TGTGCCAGCAGTTACGGGACGGGACTCAATCAGCCCCAGCATTTT	CASSYGTGLNQPQHF